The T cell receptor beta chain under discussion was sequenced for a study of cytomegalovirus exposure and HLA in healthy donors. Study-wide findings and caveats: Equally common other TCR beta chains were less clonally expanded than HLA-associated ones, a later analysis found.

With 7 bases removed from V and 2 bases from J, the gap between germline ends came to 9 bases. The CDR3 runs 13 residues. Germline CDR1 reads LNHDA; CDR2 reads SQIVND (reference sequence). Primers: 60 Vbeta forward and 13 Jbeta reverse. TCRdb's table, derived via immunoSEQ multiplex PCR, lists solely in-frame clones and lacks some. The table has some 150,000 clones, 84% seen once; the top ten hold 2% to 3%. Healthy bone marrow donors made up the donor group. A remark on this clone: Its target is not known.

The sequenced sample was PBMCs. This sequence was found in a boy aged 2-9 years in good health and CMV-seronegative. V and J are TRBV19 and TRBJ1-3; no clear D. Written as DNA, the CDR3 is TGTGCCAGTACCCCCGTTGCTGGAAACACCATATATTTT. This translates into CASTPVAGNTIYF.